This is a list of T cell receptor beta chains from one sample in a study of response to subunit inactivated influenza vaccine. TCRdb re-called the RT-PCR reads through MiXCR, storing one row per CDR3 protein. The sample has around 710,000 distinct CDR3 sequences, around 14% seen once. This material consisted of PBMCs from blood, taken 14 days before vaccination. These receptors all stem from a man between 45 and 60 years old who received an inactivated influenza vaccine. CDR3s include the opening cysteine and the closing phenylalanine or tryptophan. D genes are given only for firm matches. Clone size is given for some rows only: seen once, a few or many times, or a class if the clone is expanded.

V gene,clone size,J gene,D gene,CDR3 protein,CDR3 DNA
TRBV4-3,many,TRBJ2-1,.,CASSQDHTYSYNEQFF,TGCGCCAGCAGCCAAGATCACACCTACTCCTACAATGAGCAGTTCTTC
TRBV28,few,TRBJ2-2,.,CASSLVGWGTGELFF,TGTGCCAGCAGTCTTGTGGGGTGGGGCACCGGGGAGCTGTTTTTT
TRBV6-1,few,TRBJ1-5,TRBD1,CASRGQGTSNQPQHF,TGTGCCAGCAGAGGACAGGGGACGAGCAATCAGCCCCAGCATTTT
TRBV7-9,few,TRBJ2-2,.,CASSLVMQYTGELFF,TGTGCCAGCAGCTTAGTCATGCAATACACCGGGGAGCTGTTTTTT
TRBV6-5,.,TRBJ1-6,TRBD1,CASSYDPRTGGRNSPLHF,TGTGCCAGCAGTTATGACCCAAGGACAGGGGGCAGAAATTCACCCCTCCACTTT
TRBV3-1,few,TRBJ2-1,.,CASREAGRDYEQFF,TGTGCCAGCCGCGAGGCGGGGAGAGACTATGAGCAGTTCTTC
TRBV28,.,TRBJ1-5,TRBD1,CASSFDRGFNQPQHF,TGTGCCAGCAGTTTTGACAGGGGGTTCAATCAGCCCCAGCATTTT
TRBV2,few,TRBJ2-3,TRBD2,CASRATSGGTDTQYF,TGTGCCAGCAGGGCGACTAGCGGGGGCACAGATACGCAGTATTTT
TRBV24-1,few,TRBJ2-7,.,CATSATGSYEQYF,TGTGCCACCAGCGCGACAGGTTCCTACGAGCAGTACTTC
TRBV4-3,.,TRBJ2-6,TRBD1,CASSQNHFLQGAGANVLTF,TGCGCCAGCAGCCAAAACCACTTCTTACAGGGGGCTGGGGCCAACGTCCTGACTTTC
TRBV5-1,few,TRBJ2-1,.,CASRPGRTNNEQFF,TGCGCCAGCAGACCGGGACGGACGAACAATGAGCAGTTCTTC
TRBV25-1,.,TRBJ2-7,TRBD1,CASSGTARSYEQYF,TGTGCCAGCAGCGGGACAGCTCGGTCCTACGAGCAGTACTTC
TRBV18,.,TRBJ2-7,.,CASFTTGGVTYEQYF,TGTGCCAGCTTTACAACGGGCGGTGTAACCTACGAGCAGTACTTC
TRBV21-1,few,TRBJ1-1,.,CASSPAIPGAAEAFF,TGTGCCAGCAGTCCTGCGATTCCGGGGGCGGCCGAAGCTTTCTTT
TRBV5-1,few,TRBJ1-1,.,CASSLARRTWTEAFF,TGCGCCAGCAGCTTGGCCCGGCGGACTTGGACTGAAGCTTTCTTT
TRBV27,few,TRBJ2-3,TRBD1,CASSFGAHRRDREADTQYF,TGTGCCAGCAGTTTCGGTGCCCACCGACGGGACAGGGAGGCAGATACGCAGTATTTT
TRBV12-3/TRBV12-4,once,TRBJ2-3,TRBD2,CASTWSGGASDTQYF,TGTGCCAGCACTTGGAGCGGGGGGGCGTCAGATACGCAGTATTTT
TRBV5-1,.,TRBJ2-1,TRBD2,CASSVQTSGVGNEQFF,TGCGCCAGCAGCGTACAAACTAGCGGGGTGGGGAATGAGCAGTTCTTC
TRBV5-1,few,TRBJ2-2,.,CASSSNGGVNTGELFF,TGCGCCAGCAGCTCCAATGGAGGGGTGAACACCGGGGAGCTGTTTTTT
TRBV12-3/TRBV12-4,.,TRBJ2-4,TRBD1,CASRRTGLENIQYF,TGTGCCAGCAGGAGGACAGGGTTGGAAAACATTCAGTACTTC
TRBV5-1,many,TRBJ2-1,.,CASSPRLGNEQFF,TGCGCCAGCAGCCCCCGTTTGGGAAATGAGCAGTTCTTC
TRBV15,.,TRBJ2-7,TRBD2,CATSRDNAGGREQYF,TGTGCCACCAGCAGAGATAATGCGGGAGGGCGCGAGCAGTACTTC
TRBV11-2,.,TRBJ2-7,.,CASSLREVNEQYF,TGTGCCAGCAGCCTCAGGGAGGTCAACGAGCAGTACTTC
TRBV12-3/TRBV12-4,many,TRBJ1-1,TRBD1,CASSLYRGVNTEAFF,TGTGCCAGCAGTTTGTACAGGGGGGTGAACACTGAAGCTTTCTTT
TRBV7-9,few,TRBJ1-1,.,CATRAGNTEAFF,TGTGCCACCCGGGCGGGGAACACTGAAGCATTCTTT
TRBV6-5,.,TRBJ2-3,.,CASSYGQGGKDTQYF,TGTGCCAGCAGTTACGGGCAGGGGGGAAAAGATACGCAGTATTTT
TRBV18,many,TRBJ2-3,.,CASSPLSGDTQYF,TGTGCCAGCTCACCGCTAAGTGGAGATACGCAGTATTTT
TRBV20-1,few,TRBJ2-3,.,CSARLRVTQYF,TGCAGTGCTAGATTGCGGGTTACGCAGTATTTT
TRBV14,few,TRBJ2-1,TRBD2,CASSFDSGGAIEQFF,TGTGCCAGCAGCTTCGATAGCGGGGGGGCAATTGAGCAGTTCTTC
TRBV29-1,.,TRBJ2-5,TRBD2,CSVEDAERGETQYF,TGCAGCGTTGAAGATGCGGAGCGGGGAGAGACCCAGTACTTC
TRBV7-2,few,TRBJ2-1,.,CASTKRSSYNEQFF,TGTGCCAGCACGAAACGGAGCTCCTACAATGAGCAGTTCTTC
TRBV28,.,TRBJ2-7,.,CASSPARQGKYEQYF,TGTGCCAGCAGCCCGGCCAGGCAGGGGAAATACGAGCAGTACTTC
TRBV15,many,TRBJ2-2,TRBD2,CATSRVGLAGPGELFF,TGTGCCACCAGCAGAGTGGGACTAGCGGGTCCCGGGGAGCTGTTTTTT
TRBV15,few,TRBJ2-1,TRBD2,CATTGGGYNEQFF,TGTGCCACTACGGGCGGGGGCTACAATGAGCAGTTCTTC